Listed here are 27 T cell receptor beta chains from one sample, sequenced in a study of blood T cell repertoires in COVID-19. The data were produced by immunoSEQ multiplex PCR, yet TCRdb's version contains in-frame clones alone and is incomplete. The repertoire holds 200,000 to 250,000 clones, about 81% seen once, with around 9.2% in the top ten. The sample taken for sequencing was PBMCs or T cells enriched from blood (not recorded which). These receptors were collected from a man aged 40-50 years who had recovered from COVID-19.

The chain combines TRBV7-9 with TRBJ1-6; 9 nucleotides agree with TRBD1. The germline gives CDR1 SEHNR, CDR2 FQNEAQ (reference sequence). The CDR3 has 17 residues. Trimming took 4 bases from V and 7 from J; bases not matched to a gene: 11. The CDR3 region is CASSSLYTGGRNSPLHF. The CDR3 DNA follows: TGTGCCAGCAGCTCTCTTTATACAGGGGGCAGGAATTCACCCCTCCACTTT.

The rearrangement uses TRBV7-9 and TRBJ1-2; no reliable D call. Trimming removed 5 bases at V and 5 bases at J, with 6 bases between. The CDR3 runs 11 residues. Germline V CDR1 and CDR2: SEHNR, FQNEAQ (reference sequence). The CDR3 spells CASSDLYGYTF. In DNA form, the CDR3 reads TGTGCCAGCAGCGATCTATATGGCTACACCTTC.

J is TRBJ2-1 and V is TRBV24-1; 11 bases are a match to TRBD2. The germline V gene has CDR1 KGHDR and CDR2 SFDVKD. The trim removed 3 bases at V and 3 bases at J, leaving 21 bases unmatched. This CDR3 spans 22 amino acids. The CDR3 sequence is CATSDPNPKKTPGLAVYNEQFF. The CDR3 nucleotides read TGTGCCACCAGTGATCCGAACCCCAAGAAGACACCGGGACTAGCGGTCTACAATGAGCAGTTCTTC.

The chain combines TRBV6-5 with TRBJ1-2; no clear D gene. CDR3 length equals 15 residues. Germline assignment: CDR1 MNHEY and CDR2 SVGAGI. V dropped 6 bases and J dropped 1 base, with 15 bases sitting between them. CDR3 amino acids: CASRIISVLNYGYTF. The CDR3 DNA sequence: TGTGCCAGCAGAATAATTTCAGTTCTTAACTATGGCTACACCTTC.

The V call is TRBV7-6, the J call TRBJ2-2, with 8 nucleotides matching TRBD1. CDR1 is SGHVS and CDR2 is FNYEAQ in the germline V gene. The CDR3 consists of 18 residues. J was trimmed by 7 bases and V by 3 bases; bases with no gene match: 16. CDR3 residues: CASSLGLRAGGSGGELFF. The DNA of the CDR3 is TGTGCCAGCAGCTTGGGTCTCCGGGCAGGGGGCTCGGGCGGGGAGCTGTTTTTT.

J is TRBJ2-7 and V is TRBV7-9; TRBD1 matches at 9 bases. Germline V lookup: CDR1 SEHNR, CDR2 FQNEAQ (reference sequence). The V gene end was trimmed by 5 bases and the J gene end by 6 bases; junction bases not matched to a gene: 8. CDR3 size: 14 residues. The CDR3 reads CASSPGTGKVEQYF. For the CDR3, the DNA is TGTGCCAGCAGCCCCGGGACAGGGAAGGTCGAGCAGTACTTC.

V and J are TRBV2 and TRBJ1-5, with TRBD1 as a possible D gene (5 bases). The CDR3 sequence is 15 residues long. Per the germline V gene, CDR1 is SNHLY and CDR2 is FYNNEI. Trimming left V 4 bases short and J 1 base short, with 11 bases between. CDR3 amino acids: CASSAQGRSNQPQHF. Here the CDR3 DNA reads TGTGCCAGCAGTGCGCAGGGAAGGAGCAATCAGCCCCAGCATTTT.

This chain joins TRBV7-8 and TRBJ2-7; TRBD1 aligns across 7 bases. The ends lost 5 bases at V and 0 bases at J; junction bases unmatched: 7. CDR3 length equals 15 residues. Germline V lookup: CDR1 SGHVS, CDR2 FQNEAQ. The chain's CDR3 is CASSLRDRRSYEQYF. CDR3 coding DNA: TGTGCCAGCAGCCTCAGGGACAGACGCTCCTACGAGCAGTACTTC.

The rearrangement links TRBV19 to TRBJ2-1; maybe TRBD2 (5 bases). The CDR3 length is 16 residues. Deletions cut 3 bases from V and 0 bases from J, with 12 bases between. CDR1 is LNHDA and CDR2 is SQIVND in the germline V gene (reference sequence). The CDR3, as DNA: TGTGCCAGTAGTATTCGGACTCGGAGCTCCTACAATGAGCAGTTCTTC. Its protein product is CASSIRTRSSYNEQFF.

The CDR3 DNA reads TGTGCCAGCTCACCAACACAGGTCTCTGGAAACACCATATATTTT. This gives the protein CASSPTQVSGNTIYF. This chain connects TRBV18 to TRBJ1-3; tentatively, D is TRBD1 (5 bases). Trimming took off 2 bases at V and 0 bases at J, with 8 bases between the two ends. This CDR3 comprises 15 residues. CDR1 KGHSH and CDR2 LQKENI come from the germline V gene.

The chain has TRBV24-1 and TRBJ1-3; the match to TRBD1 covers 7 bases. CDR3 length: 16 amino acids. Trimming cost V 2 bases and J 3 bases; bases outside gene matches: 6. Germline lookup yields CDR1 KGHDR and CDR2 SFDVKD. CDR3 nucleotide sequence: TGTGCCACCAGTGATTCCCCGGGACAGCATGGAAACACCATATATTTT. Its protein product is CATSDSPGQHGNTIYF.

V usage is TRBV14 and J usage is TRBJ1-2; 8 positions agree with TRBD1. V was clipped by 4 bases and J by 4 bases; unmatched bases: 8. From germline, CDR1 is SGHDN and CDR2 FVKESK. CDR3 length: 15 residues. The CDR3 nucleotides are TGTGCCAGCAGCCCACGGACAGGGCTCCTCTATGGCTACACCTTC. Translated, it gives CASSPRTGLLYGYTF.

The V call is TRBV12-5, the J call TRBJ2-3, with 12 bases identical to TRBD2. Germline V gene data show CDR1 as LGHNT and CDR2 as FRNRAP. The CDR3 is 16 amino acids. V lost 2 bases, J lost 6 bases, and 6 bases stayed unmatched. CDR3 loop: CASGLRLAGEWDTQYF. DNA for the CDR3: TGTGCTAGTGGTTTGAGACTAGCGGGAGAATGGGATACGCAGTATTTT.

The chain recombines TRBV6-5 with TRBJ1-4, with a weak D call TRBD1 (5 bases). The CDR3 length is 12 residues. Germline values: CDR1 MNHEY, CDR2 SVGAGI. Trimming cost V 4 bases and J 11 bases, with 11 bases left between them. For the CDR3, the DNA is TGTGCCAGCAGTTCGACAGCGGGGAAACTGTTTTTT. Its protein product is CASSSTAGKLFF.

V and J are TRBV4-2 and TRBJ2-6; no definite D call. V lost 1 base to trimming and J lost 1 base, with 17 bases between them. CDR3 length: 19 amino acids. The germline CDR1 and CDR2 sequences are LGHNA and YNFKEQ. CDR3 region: CASSQVSTGWRSGANVLTF. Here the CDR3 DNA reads TGTGCCAGCAGCCAAGTATCCACCGGCTGGCGGTCTGGGGCCAACGTCCTGACTTTC.

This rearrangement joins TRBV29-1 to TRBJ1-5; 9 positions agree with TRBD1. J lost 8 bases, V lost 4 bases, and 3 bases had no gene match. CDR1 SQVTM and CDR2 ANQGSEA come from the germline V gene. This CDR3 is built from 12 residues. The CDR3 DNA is TGCAGCGTTGCCAGGACAGGGGAGCCCCAGCATTTT. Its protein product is CSVARTGEPQHF.

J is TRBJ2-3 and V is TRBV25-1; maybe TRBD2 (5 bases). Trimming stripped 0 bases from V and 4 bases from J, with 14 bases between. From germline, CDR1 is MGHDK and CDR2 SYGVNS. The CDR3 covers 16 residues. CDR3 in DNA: TGTGCCAGCAGTGAATATGGCCGGGGTTTAGCAGATACGCAGTATTTT. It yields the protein CASSEYGRGLADTQYF.

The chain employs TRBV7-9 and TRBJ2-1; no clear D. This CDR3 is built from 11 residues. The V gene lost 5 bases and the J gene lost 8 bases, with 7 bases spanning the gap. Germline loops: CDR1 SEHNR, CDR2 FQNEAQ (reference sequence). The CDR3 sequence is CASSQEYEQFF. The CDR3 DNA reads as TGTGCCAGCAGCCAGGAATATGAGCAGTTCTTC.

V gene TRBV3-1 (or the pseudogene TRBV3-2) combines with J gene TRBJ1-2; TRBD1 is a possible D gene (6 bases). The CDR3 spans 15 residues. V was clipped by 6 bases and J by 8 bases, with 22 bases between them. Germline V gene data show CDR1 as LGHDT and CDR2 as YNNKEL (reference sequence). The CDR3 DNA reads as TGTGCCAGCAGGCTCCTCAACAGGGCCCCAGGGGGCTACACCTTC. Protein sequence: CASRLLNRAPGGYTF.

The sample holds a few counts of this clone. DNA for the CDR3: TGTGCCAGCAGCGGCCTACAGGGGGATGGAAACACCATATATTTT. Translated, it gives CASSGLQGDGNTIYF. J is TRBJ1-3 and V is TRBV28; 8 nucleotides match TRBD1. The CDR3 has 15 residues. Trimming at V came to 6 bases and at J to 3 bases, leaving 7 bases not matched to a gene. Germline CDR1 MDHEN, CDR2 SYDVKM.

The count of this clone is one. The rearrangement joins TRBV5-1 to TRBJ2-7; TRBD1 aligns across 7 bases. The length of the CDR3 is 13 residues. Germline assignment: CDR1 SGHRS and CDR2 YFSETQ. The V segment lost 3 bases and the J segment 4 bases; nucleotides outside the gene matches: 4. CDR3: CASSSTQGYEQYF. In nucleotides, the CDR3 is TGCGCCAGCAGCTCAACACAGGGGTACGAGCAGTACTTC.

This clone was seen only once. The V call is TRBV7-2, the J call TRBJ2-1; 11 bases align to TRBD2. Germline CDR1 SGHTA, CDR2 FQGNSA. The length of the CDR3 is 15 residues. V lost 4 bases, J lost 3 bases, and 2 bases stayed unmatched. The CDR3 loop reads CASSSLAGVYNEQFF. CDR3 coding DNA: TGTGCCAGCAGCTCACTAGCGGGAGTCTACAATGAGCAGTTCTTC.

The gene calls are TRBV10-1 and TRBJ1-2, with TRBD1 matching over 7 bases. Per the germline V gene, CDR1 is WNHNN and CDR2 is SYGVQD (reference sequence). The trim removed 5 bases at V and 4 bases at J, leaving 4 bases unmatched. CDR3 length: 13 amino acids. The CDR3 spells CASSKDRAYGYTF. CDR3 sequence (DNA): TGCGCCAGCAGTAAAGACAGGGCCTATGGCTACACCTTC.

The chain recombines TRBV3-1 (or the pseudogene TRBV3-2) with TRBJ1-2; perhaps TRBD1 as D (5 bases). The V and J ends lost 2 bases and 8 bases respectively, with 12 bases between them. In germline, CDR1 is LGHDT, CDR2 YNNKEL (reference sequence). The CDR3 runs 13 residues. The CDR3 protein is CASSQKGQGGYTF. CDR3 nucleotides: TGTGCCAGCAGCCAAAAGGGGCAGGGAGGCTACACCTTC.

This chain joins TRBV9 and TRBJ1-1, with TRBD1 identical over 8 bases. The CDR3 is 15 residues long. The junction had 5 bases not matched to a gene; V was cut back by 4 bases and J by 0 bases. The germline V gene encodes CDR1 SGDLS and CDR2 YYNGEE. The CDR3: CASSSRTGLNTEAFF. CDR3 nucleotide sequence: TGTGCCAGCAGCTCGAGGACAGGGTTGAACACTGAAGCTTTCTTT. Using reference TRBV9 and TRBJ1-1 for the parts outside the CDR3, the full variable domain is DSGVTQTPKHLITATGQRVTLRCSPRSGDLSVYWYQQSLDQGLQFLIQYYNGEERAKGNILERFSAQQFPDLHSELNLSSLELGDSALYFCASSSRTGLNTEAFFGQGTRLTVV.

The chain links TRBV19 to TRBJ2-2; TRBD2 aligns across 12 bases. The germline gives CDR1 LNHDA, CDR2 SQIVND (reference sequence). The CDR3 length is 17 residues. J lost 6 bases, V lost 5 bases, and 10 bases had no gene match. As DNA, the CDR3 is TGTGCCAGTAGTCCGAAAGGCCTAGCGGGAGGGGCCGGGGAGCTGTTTTTT. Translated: CASSPKGLAGGAGELFF. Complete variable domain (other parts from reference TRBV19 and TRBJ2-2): DGGITQSPKYLFRKEGQNVTLSCEQNLNHDAMYWYRQDPGQGLRLIYYSQIVNDFQKGDIAEGYSVSREKKESFPLTVTSAQKNPTAFYLCASSPKGLAGGAGELFFGEGSRLTVL.

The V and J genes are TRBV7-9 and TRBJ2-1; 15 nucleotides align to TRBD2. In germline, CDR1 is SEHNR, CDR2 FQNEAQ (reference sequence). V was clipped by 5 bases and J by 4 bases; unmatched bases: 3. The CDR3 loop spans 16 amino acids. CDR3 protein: CASSQGLAGGYNEQFF. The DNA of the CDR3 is TGTGCCAGCAGCCAAGGACTAGCGGGAGGGTACAATGAGCAGTTCTTC.